Shown below are 23 T cell receptor beta chains from a single sample sequenced in a study of T cells expressing NK-cell markers. TCRdb re-called the 5' RACE reads, yielding one record per CDR3 amino acid sequence without DNA. The sample shows about 140,000 distinct CDR3 sequences, and 9.5% to 15% sits with its ten largest clones. Specimen: blood T cells: a sorted CD56 or NKG2C T cell subset, CD4+ or CD8+ T cells, or bulk PBMC T cells (not recorded which). These receptors were taken from a man aged 18 to 30 in good health.

The rearrangement links TRBV28 to TRBJ2-1; lacking DNA, the TRBD2 call made by TCRdb goes unchecked. In germline, CDR1 is MDHEN, CDR2 SYDVKM. This CDR3 is built from 17 residues. The CDR3 spells CASSFRTSGRHYNEQFF.

The chain carries TRBV20-1 and TRBJ2-1; the D call from TCRdb, TRBD1, cannot be confirmed without DNA. From germline, CDR1 is DFQATT and CDR2 SNEGSKA (reference sequence). The CDR3 spans 13 residues. The CDR3 sequence: CSARDLVRVEQFF.

The CDR3: CASSLTSGSYEQYF. The J gene is TRBJ2-7, the V gene TRBV5-6; TCRdb designates TRBD2, a call that cannot be tested without DNA. Germline assignment: CDR1 SGHDT and CDR2 YYEEEE. This CDR3 region has 14 residues. Combining the CDR3 with reference TRBV5-6 and TRBJ2-7 gives the whole variable domain DAGVTQSPTHLIKTRGQQVTLRCSPKSGHDTVSWYQQALGQGPQFIFQYYEEEERQRGNFPDRFSGHQFPNYSSELNVNALLLGDSALYLCASSLTSGSYEQYFGPGTRLTVT.

The V and J genes are TRBV18 and TRBJ2-3; TCRdb picks TRBD1, but there is no DNA to check that call. This CDR3 is 17 amino acids long. Per germline, CDR1 KGHSH and CDR2 LQKENI. The CDR3 region is CASSPSLASESTDTQYF.

The CDR3 spells CATTGGEGTDTQYF. The chain has TRBV24-1 and TRBJ2-3; the TCRdb call, TRBD1, lacks DNA for checking. The CDR3 length is 14 residues. Germline V gene lookup returns CDR1 KGHDR and CDR2 SFDVKD.

V and J are TRBV3-1 and TRBJ2-5. This CDR3 has 14 amino acids. CDR1 LGHDT and CDR2 YNNKEL come from the germline V gene (reference sequence). CDR3: CASSQVTTQETQYF.

The chain uses TRBV7-8 and TRBJ1-5. Germline V gene data show CDR1 as SGHVS and CDR2 as FQNEAQ. The CDR3 is made up of 15 amino acids. The CDR3 sequence: CASSFGEGRNQPQHF.

The chain combines TRBV19 with TRBJ2-1; as DNA is missing, the TRBD1 call by TCRdb cannot be tested. This CDR3 is 13 amino acids long. Germline V gene data show CDR1 as LNHDA and CDR2 as SQIVND (reference sequence). CDR3 amino acids: CASSTTAYNEQFF.

This chain links TRBV6-5 with TRBJ2-1; TCRdb indicates TRBD1, and absent DNA this call remains unverified. This CDR3 comprises 17 residues. Germline V gene sequence: CDR1 MNHEY, CDR2 SVGAGI. The CDR3 reads CASSLATGTAIYNEQFF.

The chain couples TRBV7-9 to TRBJ2-1. The CDR3 extends over 15 amino acids. Germline V gives CDR1 SEHNR, CDR2 FQNEAQ (reference sequence). The CDR3 sequence is CASSSGAGVPNEQFF.

The chain joins TRBV18 to TRBJ1-1. The CDR3 totals 13 residues. Germline V CDR1 and CDR2: KGHSH, LQKENI. The CDR3 sequence: CASSPILNTEAFF.

The chain joins TRBV13 to TRBJ2-1; TCRdb calls TRBD2, which cannot be checked without DNA. Germline assignment: CDR1 PRHDT and CDR2 FYEKMQ (reference sequence). This CDR3 is 15 amino acids long. The chain's CDR3 is CASSSIAGFYNEQFF.

The chain links TRBV4-3 to TRBJ2-3; TCRdb proposes TRBD2, but this gene call is untestable without DNA. Germline CDR1 reads LGHNA; CDR2 reads YSLEER. This CDR3 is 17 amino acids long. The CDR3 reads CASSPSSGLGGTDTQYF.

J is TRBJ1-1 and V is TRBV12-3 or TRBV12-4. The CDR3 has 13 residues. The CDR3 sequence: CASRDGINTEAFF.

This chain connects TRBV6-5 to TRBJ2-1. The germline CDR1 and CDR2 sequences are MNHEY and SVGAGI. The CDR3 totals 12 residues. CDR3 protein: CASSTGSNEQFF.

V is TRBV10-3 and J is TRBJ2-5; the TCRdb D gene call, TRBD1, has no DNA to confirm it. CDR3 length equals 15 residues. Germline V gives CDR1 ENHRY, CDR2 SYGVKD. CDR3 sequence reads: CAISSGDSSRETQYF.

The gene calls are TRBV6-1 and TRBJ2-1; TCRdb indicates TRBD2, and absent DNA this call remains unverified. From germline, CDR1 is MNHNS and CDR2 SASEGT. The CDR3 is made up of 16 amino acids. CDR3 protein: CASSERLAGFYNEQFF.

The chain carries TRBV3-1 and TRBJ1-1; TCRdb reports TRBD1, a call that lacks DNA to check it against. Per the germline V gene, CDR1 is LGHDT and CDR2 is YNNKEL (reference sequence). The CDR3 length is 15 residues. CDR3 residues: CASSHPRLPGGSAFF.

The V and J genes are TRBV20-1 and TRBJ1-4. This CDR3 has 15 amino acids. Per the germline V gene, CDR1 is DFQATT and CDR2 is SNEGSKA (reference sequence). This chain's CDR3 is CSARSSLEVDEKLFF.

The chain couples TRBV19 to TRBJ2-1; TCRdb proposes TRBD2, but this gene call is untestable without DNA. Germline CDR1 and CDR2: LNHDA and SQIVND (reference sequence). The CDR3 length is 16 residues. The CDR3 sequence is CASSIRASGTYNEQFF.

The V and J genes are TRBV7-6 and TRBJ2-1; the TCRdb D gene call, TRBD1, has no DNA to confirm it. The CDR3 spans 15 residues. Germline CDR1 is SGHVS and CDR2 is FNYEAQ. The CDR3 region is CASSRDRGAINEQFF.

The chain uses TRBV19 and TRBJ2-7. This CDR3 contains 14 residues. The germline gives CDR1 LNHDA, CDR2 SQIVND (reference sequence). Here the CDR3 reads CASSPARSSYEQYF.

The rearrangement uses TRBV11-2 and TRBJ2-2. Germline-derived CDR1 and CDR2 are SGHAT and FQNNGV. The CDR3 loop spans 17 amino acids. The CDR3 region is CASTLSPIQENTGELFF.